This TCR beta chain emerged from a study of graft-versus-host responses after intestinal transplantation. Study information: Multivisceral, liver-intestinal, or isolated intestinal transplants were received by the recipients.

Study results and caveats: Allografts of patients with graft-donor T cell macrochimerism showed high graft-versus-host to host-versus-graft clone ratios.

Here immunoSEQ multiplex PCR was the method, and the copy in TCRdb shows in-frame clones only, minus some. The data contain fewer than 90,000 clones, about 95% of them singletons. A word on this clone: The antigen remains unidentified.

This CDR3 comprises 16 residues. The germline CDR1 and CDR2 sequences are MDHEN and SYDVKM. Germline trimming cut 3 bases from V and 7 bases from J; bases unmatched to any gene: 11. The chain employs TRBV28 and TRBJ1-5, with TRBD1 identical over 8 bases. The source of this sequence is a human donor who was the organ donor for an intestinal transplant. Sequences were derived from unstimulated CD4+ T cells sorted from spleen or lymph node cells, sampled before transplant. CDR3 amino acids: CASSFTGRGREQPQHF. DNA for the CDR3: TGTGCCAGCAGTTTTACCGGCAGGGGGCGGGAGCAGCCCCAGCATTTT.